The clone carrying this T cell receptor beta chain was seen only a few times. Antigen: not known. This sample was taken from a study of beta chain features in type 1 diabetes. Sorting produced populations that all topped 95% purity. Reverse transcribing all isolated RNA meant expressed TCRB transcripts were sequenced. The protocol was immunoSEQ multiplex PCR, while the TCRdb copy is restricted to in-frame clones and leaves out a portion. The table lists about 190,000 clones, almost 8% of them singletons, with approximately 0.54% in the top ten. Points from the study as a whole: Fewer insertions but more deletions were seen at VDJ junctions in type 1 diabetes patients. Patients and controls would share equally any PCR tilt toward shorter templates. Researchers report that Type 1 diabetes patients had moderately but significantly shorter TCRB CDR3s across all four CD4+ subsets.

Sequencing was carried out using central memory CD4+ T cells from blood. The TCR originated in a man aged 18 to 29 with type 1 diabetes.

The CDR3 DNA reads TGCGCCAGCAGCTTGGGGGCCAGGGGGAGATCACCCCTCCACTTT. Translating gives CASSLGARGRSPLHF. The gene calls are TRBV5-1 and TRBJ1-6, with 7 positions matching TRBD1. The CDR3 covers 15 residues. V trimming: 0 bases; J trimming: 10 bases; junction bases outside the gene matches: 7. Per germline, CDR1 SGHRS and CDR2 YFSETQ. Full variable domain (remainder filled in from reference TRBV5-1 and TRBJ1-6): KAGVTQTPRYLIKTRGQQVTLSCSPISGHRSVSWYQQTPGQGLQFLFEYFSETQRNKGNFPGRFSGRQFSNSRSEMNVSTLELGDSALYLCASSLGARGRSPLHFGNGTRLTVT.